This entry is about one T cell receptor (beta chain). The specificity of this receptor is unknown. No per-base quality is available; no much larger clone lies one base away. These data are taken from a study of technical replicates of blood from a few donors (dated by TCRdb to about 2017). The germline V gene specifies MDHEN as CDR1 and SYDVKM as CDR2. V trim: 6 bases; J trim: 4 bases; unmatched bases: 11. The CDR3 starts with the cysteine, ends with the phenylalanine, and has 16 residues. Only CDR3 DNA remains: 48 bases, in frame from the first base. Library construction relied on the immunoSEQ multiplex PCR assay. The source is immuneACCESS, and TCRdb retained only in-frame sequences with V and J called. Part of the clones is not carried over; for the studies checked, unresolved V genes explain less than half of this, and the remainder is unexplained. In this sample the table shows about 72,000 clones, around 95% of which occur a single time. The top ten clones comprise roughly 0.24% of the sample.

Sequencing used T cells isolated from PBMCs. The chain is made from TRBV28 and TRBJ2-3; TRBD1 aligns with 9 central bases. This clonotype originated in a human donor in good health. At the DNA level, the sequence is TGTGCCAGCAGGCCACCGGGACAGGGTCGCGCAGATACGCAGTATTTT. Translated, it gives CASRPPGQGRADTQYF.